These T cell receptor beta chains were read from a single sample in a study of Ad26.COV2.S vaccination and SARS-CoV-2 variants. Measured with immunoSEQ multiplex PCR; TCRdb has only the in-frame clones, and not every one. This sample has hundreds of thousands of clones, with roughly nine tenths found just once. Sequenced here: peripheral blood, sampled in a trial of Ad26.COV2.S vaccine versus placebo. These receptors were collected from a person aged 18-60 years who received the Ad26.COV2.S COVID-19 vaccine or a placebo. Both conserved end residues are part of each CDR3. A D gene is named only where the DNA matches it firmly. Size values are once, few and many counts, or a class for expanded clones, and some rows have none.

d_call	clone_size	v_call	j_call	cdr3_aa	cdr3_nt
TRBD1	.	TRBV9	TRBJ1-2	CASSQGTDYGYTF	TGTGCCAGCAGCCAGGGGACAGACTATGGCTACACCTTC
.	.	TRBV28	TRBJ1-2	CASNYVLDPYGYTF	TGTGCCAGCAATTACGTTCTCGACCCCTATGGCTACACCTTC
.	.	TRBV4-2	TRBJ2-6	CASSQVSSGANVLTF	TGTGCCAGCAGCCAAGTAAGCTCTGGGGCCAACGTCCTGACTTTC
TRBD1	.	TRBV7-9	TRBJ1-1	CASSSLGQGNTEAFF	TGTGCCAGCAGCTCGCTAGGACAGGGTAACACTGAAGCTTTCTTT
.	.	TRBV28	TRBJ2-7	CASSPGDVGYEQYF	TGTGCCAGCAGTCCAGGGGACGTAGGATACGAGCAGTACTTC
.	.	TRBV15	TRBJ1-4	CATSRPLDRAGYEKLFF	TGTGCCACCAGCAGGCCCCTTGACCGGGCGGGGTACGAAAAACTGTTTTTT
TRBD2	.	TRBV5-1	TRBJ2-1	CASSLLAGSYNEQFF	TGCGCCAGCAGCTTACTAGCGGGATCCTACAATGAGCAGTTCTTC
TRBD1	.	TRBV3-1/TRBV3-2	TRBJ2-5	CASSPPAGTGLQETQYF	TGTGCCAGCAGCCCTCCAGCGGGGACAGGGCTCCAAGAGACCCAGTACTTC
.	.	TRBV5-1	TRBJ1-3	CASSPEGTLSGNTIYF	TGCGCCAGCAGCCCAGAGGGCACTCTCTCTGGAAACACCATATATTTT
.	.	TRBV30	TRBJ1-3	CAWSVGGTGNTIYF	TGTGCCTGGAGTGTGGGGGGAACAGGAAACACCATATATTTT
.	.	TRBV7-9	TRBJ1-6	CASSSGREDNSPLHF	TGTGCCAGCAGCTCGGGACGGGAAGATAATTCACCCCTCCACTTT
TRBD1	.	TRBV19	TRBJ2-6	CASIQGTSGANVLTF	TGTGCCAGTATACAGGGGACCTCTGGGGCCAACGTCCTGACTTTC
.	.	TRBV6-6	TRBJ2-3	CASSYGLSTDTQYF	TGTGCCAGCAGTTACGGACTAAGCACAGATACGCAGTATTTT
.	.	TRBV3-1/TRBV3-2	TRBJ2-2	CASSHGLLNTGELFF	TGTGCCAGCAGCCACGGACTCTTGAACACCGGGGAGCTGTTTTTT
.	.	TRBV5-4	TRBJ2-3	CASSPGVGTDTQYF	TGTGCCAGCAGCCCAGGGGTAGGGACAGATACGCAGTATTTT
.	once	TRBV12-5	TRBJ2-3	CASGLTRAGTDTQYF	TGTGCTAGTGGTTTGACTCGGGCGGGCACAGATACGCAGTATTTT
.	.	TRBV19	TRBJ2-1	CASSIKAETEQFF	TGTGCCAGTAGTATAAAAGCGGAGACTGAGCAGTTCTTC
.	.	TRBV18	TRBJ2-3	CASSLYTDTQYF	TGTGCCAGCTCACTTTACACAGATACGCAGTATTTT
TRBD2	.	TRBV27	TRBJ2-1	CASSLAGGRGSYNEQFF	TGTGCCAGCAGTTTAGCGGGAGGGAGGGGCTCCTACAATGAGCAGTTCTTC
.	.	TRBV19	TRBJ2-1	CASSIVPGGNNEQFF	TGTGCCAGTAGTATAGTCCCCGGAGGAAACAATGAGCAGTTCTTC
TRBD1	.	TRBV6-1	TRBJ1-3	CASSELGQGDGNTIYF	TGTGCCAGCAGTGAACTGGGACAGGGGGACGGAAACACCATATATTTT
TRBD1	.	TRBV27	TRBJ1-4	CASSLQGFNEKLFF	TGTGCCAGCAGCCTACAGGGGTTCAATGAAAAACTGTTTTTT
.	.	TRBV10-1	TRBJ2-2	CASSESSDSHNTGELFF	TGCGCCAGCAGTGAGTCATCCGACTCCCATAACACCGGGGAGCTGTTTTTT
.	once	TRBV3-1/TRBV3-2	TRBJ1-2	CASSQADTVYGYTF	TGTGCCAGCAGCCAAGCCGACACGGTCTATGGCTACACCTTC
.	.	TRBV11-1	TRBJ2-2	CASSSYGLGTGELFF	TGTGCCAGCAGCTCCTATGGGTTGGGCACCGGGGAGCTGTTTTTT
TRBD2	.	TRBV4-2	TRBJ2-1	CASSQDSSGRAQSSYNEQFF	TGTGCCAGCAGCCAAGATAGTAGCGGGAGGGCCCAGAGCTCCTACAATGAGCAGTTCTTC
.	.	TRBV6-5	TRBJ2-7	CASSYGTAEQYF	TGTGCCAGCAGTTACGGGACTGCCGAGCAGTACTTC
.	.	TRBV18	TRBJ2-1	CASARASYNEQFF	TGTGCCAGCGCCCGGGCTTCCTACAATGAGCAGTTCTTC
TRBD1	.	TRBV10-3	TRBJ2-3	CAIRADRGGDTQYF	TGTGCCATCAGAGCGGACAGGGGGGGAGATACGCAGTATTTT
.	once	TRBV7-2	TRBJ2-3	CASSLSTGIDTQYF	TGTGCCAGCAGCTTATCGACGGGCATAGATACGCAGTATTTT
.	few	TRBV6-5	TRBJ1-4	CASSRTDEKLFF	TGTGCCAGCAGTAGAACCGACGAAAAACTGTTTTTT
.	.	TRBV6-1	TRBJ2-5	CASSEVRETQYF	TGTGCCAGCAGTGAAGTAAGGGAGACCCAGTACTTC
.	.	TRBV7-2	TRBJ2-1	CASSLRSLSYNEQFF	TGTGCCAGCAGCTTGAGATCCCTTTCCTACAATGAGCAGTTCTTC
.	.	TRBV20-1	TRBJ2-5	CSVDGRETQYF	TGCAGTGTCGACGGTCGAGAGACCCAGTACTTC
TRBD1	.	TRBV4-3	TRBJ2-7	CASRSGTGKTYEQYF	TGCGCCAGCAGATCAGGGACAGGGAAAACCTACGAGCAGTACTTC